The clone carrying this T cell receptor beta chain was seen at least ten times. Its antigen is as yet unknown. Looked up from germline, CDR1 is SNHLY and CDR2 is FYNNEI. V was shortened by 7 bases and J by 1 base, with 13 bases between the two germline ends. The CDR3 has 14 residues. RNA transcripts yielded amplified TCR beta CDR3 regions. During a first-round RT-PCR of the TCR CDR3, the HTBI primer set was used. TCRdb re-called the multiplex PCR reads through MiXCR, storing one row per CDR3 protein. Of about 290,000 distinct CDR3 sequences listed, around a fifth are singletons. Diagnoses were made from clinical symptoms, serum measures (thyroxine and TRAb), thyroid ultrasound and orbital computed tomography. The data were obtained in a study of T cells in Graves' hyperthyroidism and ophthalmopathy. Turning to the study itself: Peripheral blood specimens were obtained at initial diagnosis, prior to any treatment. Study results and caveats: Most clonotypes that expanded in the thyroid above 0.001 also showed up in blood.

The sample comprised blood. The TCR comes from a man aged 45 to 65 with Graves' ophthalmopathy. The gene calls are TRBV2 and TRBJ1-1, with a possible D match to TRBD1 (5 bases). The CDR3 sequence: CASTIEQANTEAFF. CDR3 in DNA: TGTGCCAGCACCATCGAACAGGCGAACACTGAAGCTTTCTTT.